This TCR beta chain was obtained from a study of T cell repertoires in cytomegalovirus infection. The wider study: Matching HLA type, along with CMV infection, was indicated by public TCR beta signatures.

This clonotype was picked up many times. TCRdb re-called the reads through MiXCR, storing one row per CDR3 protein. The sample yields 450,000 to 550,000 distinct CDR3 sequences, more than 15% seen once. The CDR3 runs 15 residues. Germline V gene data show CDR1 as MNHEY and CDR2 as SVGAGI. V lost 0 bases, J lost 8 bases, and 8 bases stayed unmatched. The chain is built from TRBV6-5 and TRBJ1-2; 8 bases match TRBD1. Sequencing used CD8+ T cells from PBMCs. The source is a human donor in good health (CMV status not recorded). Some clones in this sample may be carry-over from other donors' samples. The CDR3 DNA reads TGTGCCAGCAGTTACTCACCGGACAGGGTGGAAGGCTACACCTTC. Residues: CASSYSPDRVEGYTF.